This T cell receptor (beta chain) came from a study of T cells after yellow fever vaccination. The CDR3 contains 13 residues. Trimming took off 4 bases at V and 3 bases at J, with 10 bases between the two ends. In germline, CDR1 is MDHEN, CDR2 SYDVKM. 5'RACE template switching generated TCR cDNA, adding a universal primer site and UMIs. TCRdb redid the calling of the 5' RACE reads with MiXCR, one entry per CDR3 protein. The sample yields a few hundred thousand distinct CDR3 sequences, roughly 8% seen once. This specimen consisted of PBMCs, obtained about 49 days after the first yellow fever vaccination. The clonotype originates from a man younger than 30 who received the YFV17D yellow fever vaccine. The rearrangement links TRBV28 to TRBJ2-7; possibly TRBD1 for D (6 bases). CDR3 in amino acids: CASSSQDSYEQYF. The CDR3 coding sequence is TGTGCCAGCAGTTCCCAGGACAGCTACGAGCAGTACTTC.